The rows below give T cell receptor beta chains drawn from one sample of a study of blood T cell repertoires in COVID-19. Clones were read by immunoSEQ multiplex PCR, and TCRdb kept only the in-frame ones, dropping some. The table has 130,000 or so clones, 77% seen once; the top ten hold around 18%. The sequenced sample was peripheral blood. These receptors were taken from a man older than 75 with acute or convalescent COVID-19. CDR3s include the opening cysteine and the closing phenylalanine or tryptophan. A D gene is named only where the DNA matches it firmly. Rows may omit the clone size; those that give it use once, few, many or a size class.

v_call	clone_size	j_call	d_call	cdr3_nt	cdr3_aa
TRBV7-3	.	TRBJ2-3	TRBD1	TGTGCCAGCAGCTTAGCCCTGACAGGGGCTAGCACAGATACGCAGTATTTT	CASSLALTGASTDTQYF
TRBV12-5	.	TRBJ2-3	TRBD1	TGTGCTAGTGGACCAGGACAGGGTAGAGTAGATACGCAGTATTTT	CASGPGQGRVDTQYF
TRBV7-2	.	TRBJ2-2	.	TGTGCCAGCAGCTTAACTTTGGGGCGTCACCCCGGGGAGCTGTTTTTT	CASSLTLGRHPGELFF
TRBV6-2/TRBV6-3	.	TRBJ2-5	.	TGTGCCAGCAGTTACTCCCCCGGGCGGGGTTACCTCCTCCAAGAGACCCAGTACTTC	CASSYSPGRGYLLQETQYF
TRBV30	.	TRBJ2-1	.	TGTGCCTGGAGCCCCCTCGGGGTCAATGAGCAGTTCTTC	CAWSPLGVNEQFF
TRBV5-4	.	TRBJ2-5	TRBD2	TGTGCCAGCAGCGCCGGGGGGTCCCAAGAGACCCAGTACTTC	CASSAGGSQETQYF
TRBV19	.	TRBJ2-1	TRBD2	TGTGCCAGTAACCCGGAGGGGCTAGCGGGTGAGCAGTTCTTC	CASNPEGLAGEQFF
TRBV6-5	.	TRBJ2-7	.	TGTGCCAGCAGCTCCGCACCCTTGGGAGTGAAGCAGTACTTC	CASSSAPLGVKQYF
TRBV9	.	TRBJ1-2	.	TGTGCCAGCAGCGCCCCTAGGGGGTTGACCTATGGCTACACCTTC	CASSAPRGLTYGYTF
TRBV6-5	.	TRBJ2-2	.	TGTGCCAGCAGTCCGACTCCGGGGAACACCGGGGAGCTGTTTTTT	CASSPTPGNTGELFF
TRBV30	.	TRBJ2-1	TRBD2	TGTGCCTGGAGTGTACGGAGCGGGGGGTACAATGAGCAGTTCTTC	CAWSVRSGGYNEQFF
TRBV2	.	TRBJ1-3	.	TGTGCCAGCAGGATGGACCTTAAAGCGGCCGGAAACACCATATATTTT	CASRMDLKAAGNTIYF
TRBV7-8	.	TRBJ1-2	.	TGTGCCAGCAGCCCCTTGACATTAAACTATGGCTACACCTTC	CASSPLTLNYGYTF
TRBV9	few	TRBJ2-2	TRBD1	TGTGCCAGCAGCGATACAGGGGCCCGCACCGGGGAGCTGTTTTTT	CASSDTGARTGELFF
TRBV7-2	.	TRBJ2-5	.	TGTGCCAGCAGCTTAGTAGGGACTTCGAGTCAGGAGACCCAGTACTTC	CASSLVGTSSQETQYF
TRBV2	.	TRBJ2-2	TRBD1	TGTGCCAGCAGTGAAAGTTGGGACAGTGAAGGGGAGCTGTTTTTT	CASSESWDSEGELFF
TRBV7-7	.	TRBJ2-2	.	TGTGCTAGCAGCTTAGCCTCCACCGGGGAGCTGTTTTTT	CASSLASTGELFF
TRBV6-6	.	TRBJ1-6	.	TGTGCCAGCAGTCCCCAGGGGACGGTTGGCTCACCCCTCCACTTT	CASSPQGTVGSPLHF
TRBV6-6	.	TRBJ2-5	TRBD2	TGTGCCAGCAGCGCAGGGACTAGCGTGGGTGAGACCCAGTACTTC	CASSAGTSVGETQYF
TRBV5-6	.	TRBJ2-1	TRBD1	TGTGCCAGCAGCTTGCCTGGGACAGGGGCCGGCTACAATGAGCAGTTCTTC	CASSLPGTGAGYNEQFF
TRBV5-6	.	TRBJ2-7	.	TGTGCCAGCAGCTTATCAGGGGTTATCTCCTACGAGCAGTACTTC	CASSLSGVISYEQYF
TRBV6-5	.	TRBJ2-2	.	TGTGCCAGCATGGGGGCCGTGGGAACCGGGGAGCTGTTTTTT	CASMGAVGTGELFF
TRBV19	.	TRBJ2-7	.	TGTGCCAGTAGTATAGCGGGCAGGGGCTACGAGCAGTACTTC	CASSIAGRGYEQYF
TRBV6-5	few	TRBJ2-2	.	TGTCGGGTAGACAGGAACACCGGGGAGCTGTTTTTT	CRVDRNTGELFF
TRBV5-1	.	TRBJ2-7	TRBD1	TGCGCCAGCAGGACCGGGACAGGGAGTACCGAGCAGTACTTC	CASRTGTGSTEQYF
TRBV30	.	TRBJ1-6	.	TGTGCCTGGAGTGTACTGGACAGAAGGTCACCCCTCCACTTT	CAWSVLDRRSPLHF
TRBV5-1	.	TRBJ2-3	TRBD1	TGCGCCAGCAGCGGACAGGGGGTAGCAGATACGCAGTATTTT	CASSGQGVADTQYF
TRBV19	.	TRBJ1-6	.	TGTGCCAGCCGTAATCCAGGGAATTCACCCCTCCACTTT	CASRNPGNSPLHF
TRBV6-5	.	TRBJ2-2	.	TGTGCCAGCAGTTACGAGGGCTTGTCGGGCGGGGAGCTGTTTTTT	CASSYEGLSGGELFF
TRBV6-6	.	TRBJ1-2	TRBD1	TGTGCCAGCAGTTACTCTGGCAGGGGGACTTATGGCTACACCTTC	CASSYSGRGTYGYTF
TRBV7-8	.	TRBJ2-7	.	TGTGCCAGCAGCTTAGCAGCAAACTCCTACGAGCAGTACTTC	CASSLAANSYEQYF
TRBV5-1	.	TRBJ2-7	TRBD2	TGCGCCAGCAGCAGTGGCGCTAGCGGGGGGAACGAGCAGTACTTC	CASSSGASGGNEQYF
TRBV7-2	.	TRBJ1-4	TRBD1	TGTGCCAGCAGCTTACTGCAGGGGGGCACAACTAATGAAAAACTGTTTTTT	CASSLLQGGTTNEKLFF
TRBV7-2	.	TRBJ1-6	.	TGTGCCAGCAGCCCCCGACAGCGAGGAAAAAATTCACCCCTCCACTTT	CASSPRQRGKNSPLHF
TRBV5-6	.	TRBJ2-3	.	TGTGCCAGCAGCTTGGTCGCAGGGTACACAGATACGCAGTATTTT	CASSLVAGYTDTQYF
TRBV7-6	.	TRBJ1-5	TRBD1	TGTGCCAGCAGCTTGATGCCTGGGGGACAGATGCAGCCCCAGCATTTT	CASSLMPGGQMQPQHF
TRBV2	.	TRBJ2-5	.	TGTGCCAGCACCTTGAGGGAGACCCAGTACTTC	CASTLRETQYF
TRBV11-2	few	TRBJ2-7	.	TGTGCCAGCAGCTCATCGGAGGGACCCTACGAGCAGTACTTC	CASSSSEGPYEQYF
TRBV5-8	.	TRBJ2-3	.	TGTGCCAGCAGCTCGGGAAGCTATCCCCATACGCAGTATTTT	CASSSGSYPHTQYF
TRBV5-1	.	TRBJ2-7	TRBD2	TGCGCCAGCAGCTTGAAGCGAGGGCGGGGGGCTTCCTCCTACGAGCAGTACTTC	CASSLKRGRGASSYEQYF
TRBV3-1/TRBV3-2	.	TRBJ2-3	.	TGTGCCAGCAGCCCAGGGCAGAGTAACACAGATACGCAGTATTTT	CASSPGQSNTDTQYF
TRBV2	.	TRBJ2-5	.	TGTGCCAGCAGTGAAAGAGGGCTTGAGTGGAAGACCCAGTACTTC	CASSERGLEWKTQYF
TRBV5-1	.	TRBJ2-5	TRBD2	TGCGCCAGCAGCTTTGGGAGCGGGGGGACGTACCAAGAGACCCAGTACTTC	CASSFGSGGTYQETQYF
TRBV30	.	TRBJ1-4	TRBD1	TGTGCCTGGAGTGAAAGGGGGACAGGGGAATATGGAAAACTGTTTTTT	CAWSERGTGEYGKLFF
TRBV11-2	.	TRBJ2-3	TRBD2	TGTGCCAGCAGCCTCGGGACTAGCGGCCCAGATACGCAGTATTTT	CASSLGTSGPDTQYF
TRBV11-2	.	TRBJ1-1	.	TGTGCCAGCGCCGAGGGAGGGACTGAAGCTTTCTTT	CASAEGGTEAFF
TRBV11-3	few	TRBJ2-7	TRBD1	TGTGCCAGCAGCTTAGAATATCAACAGGGGGTTCTCTACGAGCAGTACTTC	CASSLEYQQGVLYEQYF